This T cell receptor beta chain was profiled in a study of T cells expressing NK-cell markers. Study summary: Seven sequenced donors out of eight were HCMV-seropositive, one seronegative. Overall study findings and caveats: These clonotypes, the leaders elsewhere, also led the CD3+CD56-NKG2C+ fraction in a handful of donors. Roughly six donors carried dominant NKG2C+ clonotypes that made up roughly 1.0-7.0% of their CD8+ T cells.

Points on this clonotype: Its antigen is as yet unknown.

Germline CDR1 and CDR2: ENHRY and SYGVKD. CDR3 length equals 21 residues. Reprocessing the 5' RACE reads, TCRdb reports a single entry for every CDR3 protein and omits DNA. The sample has about 460,000 distinct CDR3 sequences, and its top ten clones hold over 1.1%. The V and J genes are TRBV10-3 and TRBJ2-1; TCRdb calls TRBD2, which cannot be checked without DNA. The specimen was blood T cells: a sorted CD56 or NKG2C T cell subset, CD4+ or CD8+ T cells, or bulk PBMC T cells (not recorded which). The source is a woman in her forties or fifties in good health. This CDR3 is CAISLPSLAGAGPTSYNEQFF.